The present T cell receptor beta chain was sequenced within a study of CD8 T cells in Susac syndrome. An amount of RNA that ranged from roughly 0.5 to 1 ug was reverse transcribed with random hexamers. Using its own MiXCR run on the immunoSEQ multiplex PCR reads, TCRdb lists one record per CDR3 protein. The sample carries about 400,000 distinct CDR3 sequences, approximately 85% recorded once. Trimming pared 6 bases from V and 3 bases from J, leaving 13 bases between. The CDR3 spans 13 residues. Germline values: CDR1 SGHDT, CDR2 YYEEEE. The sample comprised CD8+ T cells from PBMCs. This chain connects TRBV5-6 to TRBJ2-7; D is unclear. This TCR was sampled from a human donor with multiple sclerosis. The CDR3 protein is CASNLQNNYEQYF. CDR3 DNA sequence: TGTGCCAGCAACCTACAGAACAACTACGAGCAGTACTTC.